This T cell receptor (beta chain) was identified in a study of blood T cell repertoires in COVID-19. Study-level information: Both acute and convalescent COVID-19 samples were obtained from the United States, Italy and Spain.

In the authors' workflow: Nucleated cell number was recorded as an estimate derived from reference gene primer amplification. Profiling relied on immunoSEQ multiplex PCR, and the TCRdb table lists in-frame clones only, not all of them. V, J and clone size derive from that table, while D and trimming were established from the DNA sequence. Here the sample spans roughly 170,000 clones, roughly 85% being singletons. V lost 6 bases and J lost 6; bases outside the gene matches: 6. Looked up from germline, CDR1 is MNHEY and CDR2 is SVGAGI. CDR3 length equals 13 residues. All enrollees were roughly 18 to 100 years old and from roughly 26 US areas. Recovered status in Cohort 3 required two negative PCRs, clearance, or symptom resolution.

The rearrangement joins TRBV6-5 to TRBJ2-7, with TRBD2 matching over 9 bases. The sequenced sample was PBMCs or T cells enriched from blood (not recorded which). The clonotype originates from a man in his sixties who had recovered from COVID-19. The CDR3 spells CASRGLAGSEQYF. The CDR3 nucleotides read TGTGCCAGCAGGGGGCTAGCGGGAAGCGAGCAGTACTTC.